A selection of T cell receptor beta chains follows, all from one sample in a study of blood T cell repertoires in COVID-19. Clones were read by immunoSEQ multiplex PCR, and TCRdb kept only the in-frame ones, dropping some. The table lists some 100,000 clones, roughly 87% of them singletons. The sequencing input was peripheral blood. These receptors were collected from a human donor in a cohort sampled during active COVID-19. Both conserved end residues are part of each CDR3. A D gene is named only where the DNA matches it firmly.

CDR3,D,V
CASSPYGGDAGELFF,TRBD2,TRBV7-3
CATSIRQGYEQYF,TRBD1,TRBV15
CASSQVYREFDGYTF,-,TRBV3-1/TRBV3-2
CASSLGGQGQGEQYF,TRBD1,TRBV18
CASSIGPGETDTQYF,-,TRBV19
CASSPMRGATQYF,-,TRBV3-1/TRBV3-2
CASSYSTAGTYEQYF,-,TRBV6-6
CASRRGGEEKLFF,-,TRBV5-1
CASSSNSPLHF,-,TRBV11-2
CATIKRENYGYTF,-,TRBV24-1
CASSSVASKEQYF,-,TRBV11-2
CAWTPIAGGMETQYF,TRBD2,TRBV30
CASSARLAGGTGELFF,TRBD2,TRBV11-3
CASSEVGRGRSGNTIYF,TRBD1,TRBV6-1
CASSFGRGNTEAFF,-,TRBV11-2
CASSLLGTSTLGNQPQHF,-,TRBV27
CASSFIPNQPQHF,-,TRBV5-1
CASSFAGTGGRNTIYF,TRBD1,TRBV28
CAAHTGINQPQHF,-,TRBV19
CASSVEIGTDTQYF,-,TRBV10-1
CASSTGYEQYF,-,TRBV28
CASRGGSGNQPQHF,-,TRBV2
CASSQQDRGFGETQYF,TRBD1,TRBV4-1
CASSKERSPIEQFF,-,TRBV21-1
CASSPPSGSSDEQFF,TRBD2,TRBV18
CASKIDSEQFF,-,TRBV6-6